Presented here are 7 T cell receptor beta chains from one specimen sequenced in a study of vaccination and CD4 T cells after COVID-19. Cultured CD4+ T cells had their DNA profiled by the Oncomine TCR Beta short-read assay. MiXCR was run by TCRdb on the PCR reads, yielding one entry per CDR3 protein. The data hold roughly 6,400 distinct CDR3 sequences, with around 25% observed a single time. Their recognized antigens are unknown. The treatment here: approximately nine-day PBMC culture with coronavirus spike peptide pools or control peptides (ViraFEST assay). Pre-COVID-19 pandemic sampling (2011-2018) yielded the unexposed donor's CD4+ T cells. Sequenced material: CD4+ T cells from blood, cultured in vitro. Receptors were obtained from a human donor in good health.

This chain connects TRBV4-1 to TRBJ2-3; 10 nucleotides match TRBD2. Looked up from germline, CDR1 is MGHRA and CDR2 is YSYEKL. This CDR3 region has 17 residues. V lost 1 base, J lost 5 bases, and 9 bases stayed unmatched. CDR3 amino acids: CASSQGISGGAIDTQYF. The CDR3 DNA follows: TGCGCCAGCAGCCAAGGGATCAGCGGGGGGGCTATAGATACGCAGTATTTT.

This chain links TRBV6-4 with TRBJ1-1, with D possibly matching TRBD1 (5 bases). V lost 6 bases to trimming and J lost 1 base, with 9 bases between them. The CDR3 totals 13 residues. The germline CDR1 and CDR2 sequences are MRHNA and SNTAGT. The CDR3 DNA reads as TGTGCCAGCAGGGAGGGGCAGAACACTGAAGCTTTCTTT. This encodes CASREGQNTEAFF.

V usage is TRBV21-1 and J usage is TRBJ2-5; TRBD1, as called in the table, went unchecked against the DNA. TRBV21-1 is listed as a pseudogene. The CDR3 is 16 amino acids. CDR3 sequence reads: CASSILSKGAQETQYF. The CDR3 coding sequence is TGTGCCAGCAGCATTCTATCGAAGGGGGCTCAAGAGACCCAGTACTTC.

The J gene is TRBJ2-6, the V gene TRBV6-1; 10 bases match TRBD1. The V gene's germline CDR1 is MNHNS and CDR2 SASEGT. The trim removed 5 bases at V and 2 bases at J, leaving 6 bases unmatched. This CDR3 has 17 amino acids. CDR3 nucleotide sequence: TGTGCCAGCAGTCGACAGGGGGCATATACTGGGGCCAACGTCCTGACTTTC. Residues: CASSRQGAYTGANVLTF.

The chain joins TRBV7-3 to TRBJ1-1; no clear D gene. CDR3 length: 13 amino acids. Trimming removed 1 base at V and 0 bases at J, with 3 bases between. Germline loops: CDR1 SGHTA, CDR2 FQGTGA. CDR3 nucleotide sequence: TGTGCCAGCAGCTTAAGCGTGAACACTGAAGCTTTCTTT. Its protein product is CASSLSVNTEAFF.

The V gene is TRBV7-6, the J gene TRBJ1-5; D is ambiguous. This CDR3 has 13 amino acids. From germline, CDR1 is SGHVS and CDR2 FNYEAQ. Trimming pared 4 bases from V and 5 bases from J, leaving 9 bases between. The CDR3 loop reads CASSSQPDQPQHF. The CDR3 coding sequence is TGTGCCAGCAGCTCTCAGCCCGATCAGCCCCAGCATTTT.

The chain combines TRBV19 with TRBJ1-5; D is uncertain. Looked up from germline, CDR1 is LNHDA and CDR2 is SQIVND (reference sequence). The CDR3 consists of 14 residues. With 2 bases removed from V and 0 bases from J, the gap between germline ends came to 5 bases. Written as DNA, the CDR3 is TGTGCCAGTAGTATAAAGTCTAGCAATCAGCCCCAGCATTTT. It is translated as CASSIKSSNQPQHF.